Following are 24 T cell receptor beta chains from one sample sequenced in a study of PD-L1 blockade in urothelial cancer. Time point given: peripheral blood 6 weeks after treatment start. Some clones are missing from TCRdb's copy, which holds only in-frame ones; the method was immunoSEQ multiplex PCR. The sample includes some 120,000 clones, around 89% of them seen just once. Sequenced material: PBMCs, taken around atezolizumab (anti-PD-L1) treatment. These receptors were obtained from a man aged 55 to 69 with urothelial cancer.

This chain joins TRBV5-4 and TRBJ1-2, with D possibly matching TRBD1 (5 bases). Germline CDR1 reads SGHNT; CDR2 reads YYREEE (reference sequence). The CDR3 extends over 13 amino acids. V gave up 0 bases and J gave up 8 bases, with 11 bases separating them. DNA for the CDR3: TGTGCCAGCAGCTTGGTAGGGGTGGGCGGCTACACCTTC. This gives the protein CASSLVGVGGYTF.

This clone has a single count. Germline is not matched at one junction end, which may reflect a read error. The chain has TRBV14 and TRBJ1-2; D perhaps matches TRBD1 (6 bases). This CDR3 comprises 13 residues. Per the germline V gene, CDR1 is SGHDN and CDR2 is FVKESK. CDR3 protein: CASSPTLDSGTFF. The CDR3 coding sequence is TGTGCCAGCAGCCCCACCCTGGACAGCGGGACCTTCTTC.

This chain uses TRBV5-1 with TRBJ2-1; D gene uncertain. Per germline, CDR1 SGHRS and CDR2 YFSETQ. Trimming took off 3 bases at V and 0 bases at J, with 13 bases between the two ends. The CDR3 extends over 16 amino acids. The DNA of the CDR3 is TGCGCCAGCAGCTCCTTCGGAGACGCCTCCTACAATGAGCAGTTCTTC. It encodes CASSSFGDASYNEQFF.

This clone showed up just once. The CDR3 nucleotides read TGTGCCAGCAGCCCCGGGACTAGCGGGAGTGATGAGCAGTTCTTC. It encodes CASSPGTSGSDEQFF. The chain has TRBV7-3 and TRBJ2-1, with 14 bases fitting TRBD2. Trimming removed 5 bases from V and 8 bases from J; junction bases left unmatched: 5. The CDR3 runs 15 residues. Germline V gene data show CDR1 as SGHTA and CDR2 as FQGTGA.

The V and J genes are TRBV5-1 and TRBJ2-1; 8 positions match TRBD2. CDR3 length: 16 amino acids. Trimming at V came to 4 bases and at J to 5 bases, leaving 11 bases not matched to a gene. Germline-derived CDR1 and CDR2 are SGHRS and YFSETQ. CDR3 DNA sequence: TGCGCCAGCAGCCCTGCGACTAGCGAGGTAGACAATGAGCAGTTCTTC. Translated: CASSPATSEVDNEQFF. The full variable domain, its missing parts supplied by reference TRBV5-1 and TRBJ2-1, is KAGVTQTPRYLIKTRGQQVTLSCSPISGHRSVSWYQQTPGQGLQFLFEYFSETQRNKGNFPGRFSGRQFSNSRSEMNVSTLELGDSALYLCASSPATSEVDNEQFFGPGTRLTVL.

This chain connects TRBV10-3 to TRBJ2-7; 10 bases are shared with TRBD1. There are 17 residues in the CDR3. Per germline, CDR1 ENHRY and CDR2 SYGVKD. The trim removed 3 bases at V and 3 bases at J, leaving 11 bases unmatched. The CDR3 loop reads CAISDSSLGQGGYEQYF. In nucleotides, the CDR3 is TGTGCCATCAGTGACTCATCCCTAGGACAGGGGGGCTACGAGCAGTACTTC.

The count of this clone is one. CDR3 coding DNA: TGCGCCAGCAGCCAAGCAGTCAGGGGATTGGGAGCTTTCTTT. It codes for CASSQAVRGLGAFF. The gene calls are TRBV4-3 and TRBJ1-1; D perhaps matches TRBD1 (6 bases). The germline CDR1 and CDR2 sequences are LGHNA and YSLEER. The CDR3 spans 14 residues. Trimming pared 1 base from V and 10 bases from J, leaving 16 bases between.

The CDR3 protein is CSARTGNIQYF. The CDR3 nucleotides read TGCAGTGCCAGGACAGGAAACATTCAGTACTTC. The chain employs TRBV20-1 and TRBJ2-4; 7 bases line up with TRBD1. The V gene end was trimmed by 6 bases and the J gene end by 6 bases; junction bases not matched to a gene: 2. The CDR3 length is 11 residues. Germline CDR1 DFQATT, CDR2 SNEGSKA (reference sequence).

This rearrangement joins TRBV5-4 to TRBJ1-4, with D hard to call. Between the trimmed V and J ends, which lost 0 bases and 8 bases, there was a span of 11 bases. The CDR3 is made up of 14 amino acids. Germline V gene data show CDR1 as SGHNT and CDR2 as YYREEE (reference sequence). This chain's CDR3 is CASSLAGGKEKLFF. CDR3 DNA sequence: TGTGCCAGCAGCTTGGCCGGCGGGAAAGAAAAACTGTTTTTT.

V and J are TRBV6-6 and TRBJ1-5, with D unresolved. Trimming pared 5 bases from V and 4 bases from J, leaving 12 bases between. CDR3 size: 14 residues. Germline CDR1 MNHNY, CDR2 SVGAGI (reference sequence). CDR3 loop: CASSQPGRNQPQHF. The CDR3 region has the DNA TGTGCCAGCAGTCAGCCGGGAAGGAATCAGCCCCAGCATTTT.

CDR3 bases: TGTGCCAGCTCATTTAGGGGCAGCTCCTACGAGCAGTACTTC. Residues: CASSFRGSSYEQYF. The genes are TRBV18 and TRBJ2-7, with D possibly being TRBD1 (5 bases). The V end lost 5 bases, the J end lost 0 bases, and 11 bases lay between the germline ends. The length of the CDR3 is 14 residues. Germline CDR1 and CDR2: KGHSH and LQKENI.

The chain has TRBV5-8 and TRBJ2-3, with D possibly being TRBD1 (6 bases). This CDR3 region has 14 residues. Germline V gene data show CDR1 as SGHTS and CDR2 as YDEGEE. Trimming took off 7 bases at V and 2 bases at J, with 14 bases between the two ends. CDR3 residues: CASVRGINTDTQYF. CDR3 DNA sequence: TGTGCCAGCGTAAGGGGGATCAACACAGATACGCAGTATTTT.

This clone has only a few counts. The chain employs TRBV18 and TRBJ2-3; the D gene is possibly TRBD2 (6 bases). From germline, CDR1 is KGHSH and CDR2 LQKENI. Trimming removed 6 bases from V and 1 base from J, with 20 bases in between. This CDR3 region has 17 residues. The CDR3 here is CASSSLSAGMGTDTQYF. In DNA, the CDR3 is TGTGCCAGCTCTTCCCTGAGTGCGGGGATGGGCACAGATACGCAGTATTTT.

The chain recombines TRBV11-2 with TRBJ2-1, with TRBD2 as a possible D gene (5 bases). CDR3 size: 15 residues. In germline, CDR1 is SGHAT, CDR2 FQNNGV. Trimming stripped 4 bases from V and 5 bases from J, with 15 bases between. In nucleotides, the CDR3 is TGTGCCAGCAGCTCCCTACGGCGGGTAGACAATGAGCAGTTCTTC. Translated: CASSSLRRVDNEQFF.

This clone was observed a few times. V is TRBV5-4 and J is TRBJ1-6; D may be TRBD1 (5 bases). Trimming left V 2 bases short and J 9 bases short, with 12 bases between. The CDR3 is 14 amino acids. In germline, CDR1 is SGHNT, CDR2 YYREEE (reference sequence). CDR3 in amino acids: CASSFWGGGSPLHF. CDR3 DNA: TGTGCCAGCAGCTTTTGGGGGGGTGGTTCACCCCTCCACTTT.

The chain has TRBV7-6 and TRBJ2-5; 8 nucleotides agree with TRBD1. Germline trimming cut 3 bases from V and 2 bases from J; bases unmatched to any gene: 8. Germline values: CDR1 SGHVS, CDR2 FNYEAQ. The CDR3 spans 16 residues. The CDR3 is CASSLLADRGQETQYF. DNA of the CDR3: TGTGCCAGCAGCTTGCTTGCCGACAGGGGTCAAGAGACCCAGTACTTC.

CDR3 in amino acids: CASSGLRSSGTDTQYF. CDR3 in DNA: TGTGCCAGTTCTGGCTTGCGGAGTAGCGGCACAGATACGCAGTATTTT. The genes are TRBV19 and TRBJ2-3, with D maybe TRBD2 (5 bases). The germline V and J ends were trimmed by 8 bases and 1 base, with 19 bases remaining between them. Germline V gives CDR1 LNHDA, CDR2 SQIVND (reference sequence). The length of the CDR3 is 16 residues.

CDR3 bases: TGCGCCAGCAGCTATTTCGAAACAGGAGTTCGCGAGCAGTACTTC. Amino acids: CASSYFETGVREQYF. The chain carries TRBV5-1 and TRBJ2-7; weak D call: TRBD1 (5 bases). Germline-derived CDR1 and CDR2 are SGHRS and YFSETQ. V was cut by 3 bases and J by 6 bases, with 19 bases left in between. The CDR3 contains 15 residues.

This clone was observed a single time. The chain combines TRBV5-6 with TRBJ2-1; 9 bases match TRBD2. Germline values: CDR1 SGHDT, CDR2 YYEEEE. This CDR3 has 13 residues. The junction had 3 bases not matched to a gene; V was cut back by 1 base and J by 10 bases. The DNA of the CDR3 is TGTGCCAGCAGCTTGATGCGGGGGGGCGAGCAGTTCTTC. Translation gives CASSLMRGGEQFF. The variable domain in full, with the rest retrieved from reference TRBV5-6 and TRBJ2-1, is DAGVTQSPTHLIKTRGQQVTLRCSPKSGHDTVSWYQQALGQGPQFIFQYYEEEERQRGNFPDRFSGHQFPNYSSELNVNALLLGDSALYLCASSLMRGGEQFFGPGTRLTVL.

J is TRBJ1-1 and V is TRBV5-1; no reliable D call. CDR3 length equals 13 residues. Germline CDR1 is SGHRS and CDR2 is YFSETQ. V was cut by 3 bases and J by 1 base, with 7 bases left in between. CDR3 coding DNA: TGCGCCAGCAGCTCCCTACGGAACACTGAAGCTTTCTTT. Protein sequence: CASSSLRNTEAFF.

This clone was detected once. The chain uses TRBV28 and TRBJ2-7; the D gene is possibly TRBD2 (6 bases). V was clipped by 2 bases and J by 5 bases, with 16 bases between them. Germline V gene data show CDR1 as MDHEN and CDR2 as SYDVKM. CDR3 length: 15 residues. DNA for the CDR3: TGTGCCAGCAGTTTACGGGACTTCACTGGTGACGAGCAGTACTTC. Protein: CASSLRDFTGDEQYF.

This clone was found once. This chain joins TRBV27 and TRBJ2-7; a weak D match, TRBD1 (6 bases). The ends were cut back, 5 bases at V and 4 bases at J, with 21 bases in the middle. The CDR3 consists of 16 residues. The germline V gene encodes CDR1 MNHEY and CDR2 SMNVEV (reference sequence). The CDR3 here is CASSEYRVSARYEQYF. CDR3 DNA: TGTGCCAGCAGTGAATACAGGGTGTCGGCAAGGTACGAGCAGTACTTC.

The chain uses TRBV18 and TRBJ2-5, with D unclear. Germline CDR1 and CDR2: KGHSH and LQKENI. This CDR3 has 14 amino acids. Trimming removed 2 bases at V and 2 bases at J, with 9 bases between. The CDR3 protein is CASSPLSGQETQYF. In DNA, the CDR3 is TGTGCCAGCTCACCATTATCCGGGCAAGAGACCCAGTACTTC.

The genes are TRBV28 and TRBJ1-1; weak D call: TRBD1 (5 bases). Deletions cut 5 bases from V and 13 bases from J, with 17 bases between. CDR1 is MDHEN, CDR2 SYDVKM, per germline. This CDR3 comprises 12 residues. CDR3 in DNA: TGTGCCAGCAGTCTCCGGGACTCCGCGGATTTCTTT. Amino acid sequence: CASSLRDSADFF.